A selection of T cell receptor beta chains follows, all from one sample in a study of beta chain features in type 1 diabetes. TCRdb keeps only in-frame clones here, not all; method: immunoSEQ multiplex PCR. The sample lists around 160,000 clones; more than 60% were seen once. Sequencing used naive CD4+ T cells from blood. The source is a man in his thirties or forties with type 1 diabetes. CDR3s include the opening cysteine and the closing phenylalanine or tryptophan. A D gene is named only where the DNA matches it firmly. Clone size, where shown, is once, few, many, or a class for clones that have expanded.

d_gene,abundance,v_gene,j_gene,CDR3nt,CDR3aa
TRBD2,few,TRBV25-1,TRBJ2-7,TGTGCCAGCAGTCACCGACTAGCAGGCTCCTACGAGCAGTACTTC,CASSHRLAGSYEQYF
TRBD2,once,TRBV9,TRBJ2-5,TGTGCCAGCAGCGCCACTAGCGGCACCTACCAAGAGACCCAGTACTTC,CASSATSGTYQETQYF
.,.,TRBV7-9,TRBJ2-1,TGTGCCAGCAGCTTAACCGGGGTATCCCGGTGGAGCAATGAGCAGTTCTTC,CASSLTGVSRWSNEQFF
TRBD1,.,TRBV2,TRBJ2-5,TGTGCCAGCAGTCGACAGGGGAGAGACCAAGAGACCCAGTACTTC,CASSRQGRDQETQYF
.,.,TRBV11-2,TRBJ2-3,TGTGCCAGCAGCTCTAGCGCAGACACAGATACGCAGTATTTT,CASSSSADTDTQYF
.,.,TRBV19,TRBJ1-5,TGTGCCACGGAGAGCCGGGACTGGGGGATTCAGCCCCAGCATTTT,CATESRDWGIQPQHF
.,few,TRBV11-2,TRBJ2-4,TGTGCCAGCAGCTTAGGAGGGTCCCTAGCCAAAAACATTCAGTACTTC,CASSLGGSLAKNIQYF
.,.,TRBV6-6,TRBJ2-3,TGTGCCAGCAGTTACTCGGTAATGCAGACAGATACGCAGTATTTT,CASSYSVMQTDTQYF
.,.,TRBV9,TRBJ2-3,TGTGCCAGCAGCGATCAGCGGGCTTACACAGATACGCAGTATTTT,CASSDQRAYTDTQYF
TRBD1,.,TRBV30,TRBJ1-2,TGTGCCTGGAGTTCCGGGACAGGGGTTGGCTACACCTTC,CAWSSGTGVGYTF
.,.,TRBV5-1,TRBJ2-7,TGCGCCAGCAGCTTTCGGGGCTCCTACGAGCAGTACTTC,CASSFRGSYEQYF
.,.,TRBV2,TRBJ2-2,TGTGCCAGCAGGTTATTTGCCGGGGAGCTGTTTTTT,CASRLFAGELFF
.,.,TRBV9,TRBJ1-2,TGTGCCAGCAGCGTGAGAAAACAGGCCTTTGGGTGCAGTGGCTACACCTTC,CASSVRKQAFGCSGYTF
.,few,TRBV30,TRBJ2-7,TGTGCCTGGGACGGAGGATACGAGCAGTACTTC,CAWDGGYEQYF
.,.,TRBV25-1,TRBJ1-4,TGTGCCAGCAGTGAGGCAGGGACGCAGGAAAAACTGTTTTTT,CASSEAGTQEKLFF
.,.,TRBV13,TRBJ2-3,TGTGCCAGCAGCTTAGGGTCTAGCACAGATACGCAGTATTTT,CASSLGSSTDTQYF
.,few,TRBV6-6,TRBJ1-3,TGTGCCAGCAGTCCCCCGGACCTCTCTGGAAACACCATATATTTT,CASSPPDLSGNTIYF
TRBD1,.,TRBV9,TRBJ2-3,TGTGCCAGCAGCGCGAGGACAGGGAGCACAGATACGCAGTATTTT,CASSARTGSTDTQYF
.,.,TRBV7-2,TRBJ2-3,TGTGCCAGCAGCCCTACAGATACGCAGTATTTT,CASSPTDTQYF
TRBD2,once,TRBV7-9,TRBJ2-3,TGTGCCAGCAGCTTAGGGACTAGCGGTACAGATACGCAGTATTTT,CASSLGTSGTDTQYF
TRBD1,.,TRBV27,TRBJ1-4,TGTGCCAGCAGTCCTTGGGACAGAGAAAAACTGTTTTTT,CASSPWDREKLFF
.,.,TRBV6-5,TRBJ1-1,TGTGCCAGCAGAACTGACAGTGATACTGAAGCTTTCTTT,CASRTDSDTEAFF
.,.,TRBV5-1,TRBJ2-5,TGCGCCAGCAGCCCGATGGTCGACGCGGCAGAGACCCAGTACTTC,CASSPMVDAAETQYF
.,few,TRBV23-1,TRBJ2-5,TGCGCCAGCATCTCACAGGGATTACAAGAGACCCAGTACTTC,CASISQGLQETQYF
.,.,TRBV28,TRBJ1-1,TGTGCCAGCAGTTTAAGGAGCTTTGAGTCAGCTTTCTTT,CASSLRSFESAFF
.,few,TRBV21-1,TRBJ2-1,TGTGCCAGCAGCAAAGGGACTGGGGTTTACAATGAGCAGTTCTTC,CASSKGTGVYNEQFF
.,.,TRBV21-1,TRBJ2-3,TGTGCCAGCAGCAAGCGATGGGACAGGGATGGCACAGATACGCAGTATTTT,CASSKRWDRDGTDTQYF
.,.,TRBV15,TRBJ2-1,TGTGCCACCAGCGTTGGAAATGAGCAGTTCTTC,CATSVGNEQFF
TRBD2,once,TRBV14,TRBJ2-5,TGTGCCAGCAGCCCCTTGACTAGCGGTAGCCAAGAGACCCAGTACTTC,CASSPLTSGSQETQYF
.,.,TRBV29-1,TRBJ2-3,TGCAGCGTTTCCCCTCAGAGTGATACGCAGTATTTT,CSVSPQSDTQYF
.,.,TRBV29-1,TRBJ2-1,TGCAGCGTTGATAGTCAAGGGAATGAGCAGTTCTTC,CSVDSQGNEQFF
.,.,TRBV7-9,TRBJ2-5,TGTGCCAGCAGTCAATCCCAAAAAGAGACCCAGTACTTC,CASSQSQKETQYF
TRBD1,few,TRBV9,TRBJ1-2,TGTGCCAGCAGCGCGGGACAGGGGACCTATGGCTACACCTTC,CASSAGQGTYGYTF
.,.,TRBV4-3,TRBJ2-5,TGCGCCAGCAGCCAAGTCACACAAGAGACCCAGTACTTC,CASSQVTQETQYF
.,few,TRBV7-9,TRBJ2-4,TGTGCCAGCAGCACGGACAGCTACCTAGCCAAAAACATTCAGTACTTC,CASSTDSYLAKNIQYF
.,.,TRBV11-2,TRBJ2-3,TGTGCCAGCAGCGTCAACAGGGTTACAGATACGCAGTATTTT,CASSVNRVTDTQYF
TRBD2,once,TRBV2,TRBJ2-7,TGTGCCAGCAGCCCGGGAGGATCCTACGAGCAGTACTTC,CASSPGGSYEQYF
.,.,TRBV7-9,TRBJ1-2,TGTGCCAGCAGCTTAGTCTGGCAGGTCCATGGCTACACCTTC,CASSLVWQVHGYTF
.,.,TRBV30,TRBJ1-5,TGTGCCTGGAGCTCCCAAGAGGATCAGCCCCAGCATTTT,CAWSSQEDQPQHF
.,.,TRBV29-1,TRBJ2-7,TGCAGCGGAGGGACCGACTACGAGCAGTACTTC,CSGGTDYEQYF
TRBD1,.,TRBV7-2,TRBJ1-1,TGTGCCAGCAGAGTACCCGGACAGGGGGTTACTGAAGCTTTCTTT,CASRVPGQGVTEAFF
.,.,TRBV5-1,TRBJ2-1,TGCGCCAGCAGCCCTCACGGGACCGATGAGCAGTTCTTC,CASSPHGTDEQFF
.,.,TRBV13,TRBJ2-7,TGTGCCAGCAGCTATCAGGGCTACGAGCAGTACTTC,CASSYQGYEQYF
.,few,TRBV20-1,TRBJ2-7,TGCAGACATCCTTCCTACGAGCAGTACTTC,CRHPSYEQYF
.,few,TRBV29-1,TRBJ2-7,TGCAGCGTTGCGGAGGGAGGTAGGTTCGAGTACTTC,CSVAEGGRFEYF
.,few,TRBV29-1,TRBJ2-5,TGCAGCGTTGGACGGAAGGAAGAGACCCAGTACTTC,CSVGRKEETQYF
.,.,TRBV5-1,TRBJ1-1,TGCGCCAGCAGCGCCCAGGGTGATGGTACTGAAGCTTTCTTT,CASSAQGDGTEAFF
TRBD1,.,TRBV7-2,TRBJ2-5,TGTGCCAGCAGCCGCCGGACAGGGGGCGGGGAGACCCAGTACTTC,CASSRRTGGGETQYF
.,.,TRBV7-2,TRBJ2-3,TGTGCCAGCAGCTTAGATAGGTTGAGCACAGATACGCAGTATTTT,CASSLDRLSTDTQYF
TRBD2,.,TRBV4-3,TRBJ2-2,TGCGCCAGCAGCCAAGCAAGCGGGGCGAACACCGGGGAGCTGTTTTTT,CASSQASGANTGELFF
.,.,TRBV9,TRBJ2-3,TGTGCCAGCAGCGTAGGGCGGACACTCACAGATACGCAGTATTTT,CASSVGRTLTDTQYF
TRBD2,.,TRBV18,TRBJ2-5,TGTGCCAGCTCACAAGGACTAGCGGGGCAAGAGACCCAGTACTTC,CASSQGLAGQETQYF
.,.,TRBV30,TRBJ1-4,TGTGCCTGGAGTGTACGAGGGAGCGACGAAAAACTGTTTTTT,CAWSVRGSDEKLFF
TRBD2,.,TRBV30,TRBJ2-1,TGTGCCTGGGAGACTAGCGGGGAATCGGGTGAGCAGTTCTTC,CAWETSGESGEQFF
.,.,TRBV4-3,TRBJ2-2,TGCGCCAGCAGCCAGGACCACACCGGGGAGCTGTTTTTT,CASSQDHTGELFF
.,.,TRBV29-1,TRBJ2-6,TGCAGCGTGGGGGACTTCCCCTCTGGGGCCAACGTCCTGACTTTC,CSVGDFPSGANVLTF
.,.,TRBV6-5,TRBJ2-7,TGTGCCAGCACCCAGGCCATGTGGTACTTC,CASTQAMWYF